One and the same sample provided the 27 T cell receptor beta chains below, sequenced in a study of metastatic and nonmetastatic thyroid tumors. There were no patients who had received any treatment before thyroid surgery. TCRdb re-called the PCR reads via MiXCR. The table has roughly 50,000 clones, 22% seen once. The source material was blood. These receptors were taken from a male donor with papillary thyroid cancer or a benign thyroid nodule (not recorded which). Some clones in this sample may be carry-over from other donors' samples.

The sample holds many counts of this clone. The chain joins TRBV5-1 to TRBJ2-4; 9 positions match TRBD1. Germline CDR1 SGHRS, CDR2 YFSETQ. The V segment lost 7 bases and the J segment 5 bases; nucleotides outside the gene matches: 7. The CDR3 extends over 14 amino acids. The CDR3 region is CASGKGQGQNIQYF. The CDR3, as DNA: TGCGCCAGCGGGAAGGGACAGGGTCAAAACATTCAGTACTTC.

This clone was detected many times. As DNA, the CDR3 is TGTGCCAGCAGTGAAGCGTGGTGGGGGACCAAAAACATTCAGTACTTC. This sequence encodes CASSEAWWGTKNIQYF. The V gene is TRBV2, the J gene TRBJ2-4; tentatively, D is TRBD1 or TRBD2 (5 bases each). CDR1 SNHLY and CDR2 FYNNEI come from the germline V gene. Trimming pared 0 bases from V and 2 bases from J, leaving 11 bases between. The CDR3 is made up of 16 amino acids.

This clone was observed at least ten times. J is TRBJ1-4 and V is TRBV4-2; 8 bases are shared with TRBD1. V dropped 1 base and J dropped 8; count of bases not matched to a gene: 3. The CDR3 loop spans 14 amino acids. Germline V gene lookup returns CDR1 LGHNA and CDR2 YNFKEQ. The CDR3 reads CASSQAGQEEKLFF. The CDR3 DNA sequence: TGTGCCAGCAGCCAAGCGGGACAGGAAGAAAAACTGTTTTTT.

In its sample, this clone was seen many times. V usage is TRBV7-6 and J usage is TRBJ2-1; D not certain. There are 15 residues in the CDR3. Looked up from germline, CDR1 is SGHVS and CDR2 is FNYEAQ. V lost 0 bases and J lost 8, with 14 bases in between. The CDR3: CASSLAPSLRDEQFF. As DNA, the CDR3 is TGTGCCAGCAGCTTAGCGCCCTCGCTACGAGATGAGCAGTTCTTC. The whole variable domain, filled in from reference TRBV7-6 and TRBJ2-1, reads GAGVSQSPRYKVTKRGQDVALRCDPISGHVSLYWYRQALGQGPEFLTYFNYEAQQDKSGLPNDRFSAERPEGSISTLTIQRTEQRDSAMYRCASSLAPSLRDEQFFGPGTRLTVL.

This clone is classed as medium-sized (0.01 to 0.1%). The chain couples TRBV7-8 to TRBJ2-7; 12 nucleotides align to TRBD2. This CDR3 comprises 18 residues. Germline CDR1 SGHVS, CDR2 FQNEAQ. After removal of 5 bases from V and 1 base from J, the junction contained 12 bases not matched to a gene. The CDR3 sequence is CASSPVRLAGAGSYEQYF. The CDR3 DNA is TGTGCCAGCAGCCCTGTGCGACTAGCGGGAGCCGGGTCCTACGAGCAGTACTTC.

V usage is TRBV20-1 and J usage is TRBJ2-1; 8 bases line up with TRBD2. CDR3 length: 16 amino acids. Looked up from germline, CDR1 is DFQATT and CDR2 is SNEGSKA (reference sequence). V was pared by 1 base and J by 4 bases, with 9 bases of the junction left unmatched. CDR3 coding DNA: TGCAGTGCTAGAGTTAGGGACGGGAGGGGATACAATGAGCAGTTCTTC. Amino acids: CSARVRDGRGYNEQFF.

This clone was recorded at least ten times. This chain joins TRBV29-1 and TRBJ1-6; weak D call: TRBD1 (5 bases). The CDR3 consists of 13 residues. V was cut by 5 bases and J by 7 bases, with 12 bases left in between. Germline V lookup: CDR1 SQVTM, CDR2 ANQGSEA. CDR3 amino acids: CSVREGNNSPLHF. CDR3 nucleotides: TGCAGCGTTAGGGAGGGGAACAATTCACCCCTCCACTTT.

This clone was detected many times. This chain links TRBV9 with TRBJ2-2; 9 nucleotides match TRBD1. V shed 4 bases, J shed 1 base, and the junction held 5 bases outside the gene matches. This CDR3 region has 16 residues. CDR1 and CDR2 (germline): SGDLS, YYNGEE. CDR3 in DNA: TGTGCCAGCAGCCTACCGGGACAGGGGAACACCGGGGAGCTGTTTTTT. Translation: CASSLPGQGNTGELFF.

V is TRBV12-5 and J is TRBJ2-7; D is ambiguous. V was trimmed by 5 bases and J by 4 bases, leaving 3 bases between them. CDR1 is LGHNT, CDR2 FRNRAP, per germline. The CDR3 is 10 residues long. CDR3 loop: CASGIYEQYF. The CDR3 DNA reads TGTGCTAGTGGTATTTACGAGCAGTACTTC.

In this sample, this clone turned up many times. CDR3 protein: CASSDANTGELFF. CDR3 DNA: TGTGCCAGCAGTGACGCGAACACCGGGGAGCTGTTTTTT. V and J are TRBV2 and TRBJ2-2; no clear D. Germline CDR1 is SNHLY and CDR2 is FYNNEI. The CDR3 totals 13 residues. Trimming removed 3 bases from V and 0 bases from J, with 2 bases in between.

CDR3 protein: CSASRDNSGNTIYF. CDR3 bases: TGCAGTGCTTCCCGGGACAACTCTGGAAACACCATATATTTT. The V and J genes are TRBV20-1 and TRBJ1-3, with D possibly being TRBD1 (6 bases). The germline V gene has CDR1 DFQATT and CDR2 SNEGSKA (reference sequence). CDR3 length equals 14 residues. V dropped 5 bases and J dropped 0 bases, with 11 bases sitting between them.

This clone was picked up many times. The chain carries TRBV9 and TRBJ1-3; D remains unclear. The CDR3 is made up of 13 amino acids. Trimming cost V 0 bases and J 4 bases, with 5 bases left between them. Germline V CDR1 and CDR2: SGDLS, YYNGEE. CDR3 in DNA: TGTGCCAGCAGCGTAGGGATCGGAAACACCATATATTTT. Its translation is CASSVGIGNTIYF.

There are many counts of this clone. The rearrangement links TRBV4-1 to TRBJ1-2, with a tentative D call TRBD1 (5 bases). Per the germline V gene, CDR1 is MGHRA and CDR2 is YSYEKL. There are 17 residues in the CDR3. The V end lost 3 bases, the J end lost 2 bases, and 19 bases lay between the germline ends. CDR3 sequence: CASSHNSPRGRNYGYTF. The CDR3 DNA sequence: TGCGCCAGCAGCCATAACTCCCCGCGGGGACGGAACTATGGCTACACCTTC.

Details on this clone: This same CDR3 is encoded by further DNA sequences in the sample. This chain connects TRBV11-2 to TRBJ2-1, with 7 bases aligning to TRBD2. Germline CDR1 is SGHAT and CDR2 is FQNNGV. The V and J ends lost 4 bases and 7 bases, in that order; junction bases with no gene match: 13. The CDR3 is made up of 16 amino acids. DNA for the CDR3: TGTGCCAGCAGCTCTAGGAGACTAGCAGGTGGGAATGAGCAGTTCTTC. Translation: CASSSRRLAGGNEQFF.

The chain joins TRBV18 to TRBJ2-3; no firm D call. V shed 4 bases and J shed 2 bases, with 4 bases lying between them. This CDR3 region has 12 residues. Germline V gene sequence: CDR1 KGHSH, CDR2 LQKENI. DNA of the CDR3: TGTGCCAGCTCACGGGACACAGATACGCAGTATTTT. Translating gives CASSRDTDTQYF. Full variable domain (outside the CDR3, taken from reference TRBV18 and TRBJ2-3): NAGVMQNPRHLVRRRGQEARLRCSPMKGHSHVYWYRQLPEEGLKFMVYLQKENIIDESGMPKERFSAEFPKEGPSILRIQQVVRGDSAAYFCASSRDTDTQYFGPGTRLTVL.

This clone was seen only a few times. This CDR3 is missing its conserved last phenylalanine or tryptophan, likely due to a read error. This chain uses TRBV24-1 with TRBJ2-1; possibly TRBD1 or TRBD2 for D (5 bases each). CDR3 length: 15 amino acids. Germline values: CDR1 KGHDR, CDR2 SFDVKD. The V end was cut by 6 bases, the J end by 6 bases, with 17 bases between. The CDR3 sequence: CATSPGGRRANEQFL. CDR3 nucleotide sequence: TGTGCCACCAGTCCTGGGGGACGTAGGGCCAATGAGCAGTTCCTC.

This clone appeared a few times. The chain carries TRBV28 and TRBJ2-7, with 14 bases lining up with TRBD2. This CDR3 is built from 18 residues. Trimming at V came to 6 bases and at J to 0 bases, leaving 10 bases not matched to a gene. In germline, CDR1 is MDHEN, CDR2 SYDVKM. CDR3 nucleotide sequence: TGTGCCAGCAGCTTAGTGGGACTAGCGGGAGTCTTCTCCTACGAGCAGTACTTC. It codes for CASSLVGLAGVFSYEQYF. The full variable domain, its missing parts supplied by reference TRBV28 and TRBJ2-7, is DVKVTQSSRYLVKRTGEKVFLECVQDMDHENMFWYRQDPGLGLRLIYFSYDVKMKEKGDIPEGYSVSREKKERFSLILESASTNQTSMYLCASSLVGLAGVFSYEQYFGPGTRLTVT.

This clone was seen repeatedly, ten times or more. This chain links TRBV2 with TRBJ2-1; 9 bases match TRBD1. V was pared by 3 bases and J by 7 bases, with 7 bases of the junction left unmatched. The CDR3 is 15 residues long. Per germline, CDR1 SNHLY and CDR2 FYNNEI. The chain's CDR3 is CASSDVTGGSNEQFF. The CDR3 DNA reads as TGTGCCAGCAGTGACGTGACAGGGGGGTCGAATGAGCAGTTCTTC.

This clone has only a few counts. The CDR3 loop is CASRSGRGTNEQFF. DNA of the CDR3: TGTGCCAGTAGGAGCGGGAGGGGTACCAATGAGCAGTTCTTC. The chain uses TRBV19 and TRBJ2-1; 10 positions agree with TRBD2. Germline trimming cut 6 bases from V and 6 bases from J; bases unmatched to any gene: 5. The CDR3 is 14 amino acids. The germline CDR1 and CDR2 sequences are LNHDA and SQIVND (reference sequence).

This clone was counted ten times or more. The chain is built from TRBV20-1 and TRBJ2-2; a possible D gene is TRBD2 (7 bases). This CDR3 contains 15 residues. V lost 3 bases and J lost 1, with 12 bases in between. Germline CDR1 DFQATT, CDR2 SNEGSKA (reference sequence). In DNA, the CDR3 is TGCAGTGCTAGCAAGGGGGGGTGGAACACCGGGGAGCTGTTTTTT. It translates to CSASKGGWNTGELFF.

The table lists this clone with many counts. This clone may be a read error of a much larger clone one base away. Other DNA sequences in the same sample also yield this CDR3. This chain joins TRBV6-1 and TRBJ2-5; maybe TRBD2 (6 bases). The CDR3 has 15 amino acids. The germline V and J ends were trimmed by 3 bases and 2 bases, with 13 bases remaining between them. Germline-derived CDR1 and CDR2 are MNHNS and SASEGT. CDR3 in amino acids: CASSEVGGGQETQYF. CDR3 DNA: TGTGCCAGCAGTGAGGTCGGGGGAGGTCAAGAGACCCAGTACTTC.

The chain uses TRBV7-3 and TRBJ2-5; 10 positions agree with TRBD2. This CDR3 spans 16 amino acids. Per germline, CDR1 SGHTA and CDR2 FQGTGA. V lost 7 bases, J lost 1 base, and 9 bases stayed unmatched. The CDR3: CASISGLAWSQETQYF. DNA of the CDR3: TGTGCCAGCATCTCGGGACTAGCGTGGAGCCAAGAGACCCAGTACTTC.

At least ten counts were recorded for this clone. CDR3 DNA: TGTGCCAGCAGTTACGGCCGGGGACAAGCCTACAATGAGCAGTTCTTC. Translation: CASSYGRGQAYNEQFF. J is TRBJ2-1 and V is TRBV6-6, with D possibly TRBD1 on 6 matching bases. V lost 2 bases and J lost 2, with 13 bases in between. Germline V gives CDR1 MNHNY, CDR2 SVGAGI (reference sequence). This CDR3 region has 16 residues.

This clone has just one count. The rearrangement joins TRBV3-1 to TRBJ1-6; the D gene is possibly TRBD1 (5 bases). Germline CDR1 and CDR2: LGHDT and YNNKEL (reference sequence). V gave up 0 bases and J gave up 9 bases, with 12 bases separating them. The CDR3 is made up of 15 amino acids. The CDR3, as DNA: TGTGCCAGCAGCCAAGATCCCGGGGGTGTTTCACCCCTCCACTTT. Protein: CASSQDPGGVSPLHF. Full variable domain (rest looked up from reference TRBV3-1 and TRBJ1-6): DTAVSQTPKYLVTQMGNDKSIKCEQNLGHDTMYWYKQDSKKFLKIMFSYNNKELIINETVPNRFSPKSPDKAHLNLHINSLELGDSAVYFCASSQDPGGVSPLHFGNGTRLTVT.

The chain combines TRBV11-2 with TRBJ1-1, with D perhaps TRBD1 (5 bases). V lost 8 bases, J lost 7 bases, and 14 bases lay in between. In germline, CDR1 is SGHAT, CDR2 FQNNGV. The CDR3 has 12 residues. DNA for the CDR3: TGTGCCAGCCACCGGGGGTTAGTTGAAGCTTTCTTT. Protein sequence: CASHRGLVEAFF. The full variable domain, its missing parts supplied by reference TRBV11-2 and TRBJ1-1, is EAGVAQSPRYKIIEKRQSVAFWCNPISGHATLYWYQQILGQGPKLLIQFQNNGVVDDSQLPKDRFSAERLKGVDSTLKIQPAKLEDSAVYLCASHRGLVEAFFGQGTRLTVV.

The gene calls are TRBV12-5 and TRBJ2-2; 7 bases align to TRBD1. V dropped 2 bases and J dropped 4; count of bases not matched to a gene: 10. The length of the CDR3 is 17 residues. Germline-derived CDR1 and CDR2 are LGHNT and FRNRAP. The CDR3, as DNA: TGTGCTAGTGGTTTGCGGACAGGAGCCGTGGGCACCGGGGAGCTGTTTTTT. It is translated as CASGLRTGAVGTGELFF.

This clone was seen many times. J is TRBJ2-7 and V is TRBV24-1; 7 bases are shared with TRBD2. The CDR3 is 14 amino acids. Germline assignment: CDR1 KGHDR and CDR2 SFDVKD. The trim removed 3 bases at V and 5 bases at J, leaving 6 bases unmatched. CDR3 residues: CATSDPSTSHEQYF. The DNA for the CDR3 is TGTGCCACCAGTGATCCATCGACTAGCCACGAGCAGTACTTC.